This is a list of T cell receptor beta chains from one sample in a study of T cells in Graves' hyperthyroidism and ophthalmopathy. TCRdb re-derived calls from the multiplex PCR reads in MiXCR, one entry per CDR3 protein. Here the sample spans about 360,000 distinct CDR3 sequences, around 16% being singletons. The sample consisted of blood. The source is a woman aged 18-29 years with Graves' hyperthyroidism that later progressed to Graves' ophthalmopathy. Each CDR3 is given with its conserved first and last residue. The D gene is left open where the match is weak. The size entry is marked missing in some rows and otherwise reads once, few, many or a size class.

j_gene,v_gene,abundance,d_gene,len,CDR3aa,CDR3nt
TRBJ2-7,TRBV20-1,-,-,12,CSARSGSHEQYF,TGCAGTGCTAGATCTGGATCGCACGAGCAGTACTTC
TRBJ2-3,TRBV27,many,-,15,CASSPSGHITDTQYF,TGTGCCAGCAGTCCCTCGGGACACATCACAGATACGCAGTATTTT
TRBJ2-7,TRBV20-1,-,TRBD2,17,CSASGTSGRLSSYEQYF,TGCAGTGCTAGTGGGACTAGCGGGAGGCTCAGCTCCTACGAGCAGTACTTC
TRBJ2-7,TRBV9,-,-,14,CASSVGGTPLEQYF,TGTGCCAGCAGCGTAGGCGGGACTCCGCTCGAGCAGTACTTC
TRBJ2-3,TRBV9,-,TRBD2,16,CASSVTSGSYTDTQYF,TGTGCCAGCAGCGTAACTAGCGGGAGTTACACAGATACGCAGTATTTT
TRBJ2-3,TRBV6-5,-,-,15,CASSYGGGLTDTQYF,TGTGCCAGCAGTTACGGGGGCGGACTCACAGATACGCAGTATTTT
TRBJ2-5,TRBV28,many,TRBD1,18,CASSLLGWTGGDGETQYF,TGTGCCAGCAGTTTATTGGGGTGGACAGGGGGCGATGGAGAGACCCAGTACTTC
TRBJ1-3,TRBV30,-,-,16,CAWSVGVGISGNTIYF,TGTGCCTGGAGCGTCGGGGTCGGAATCTCTGGAAACACCATATATTTT
TRBJ1-1,TRBV15,many,-,13,CATSIQLNTEAFF,TGTGCCACCAGCATACAGCTGAACACTGAAGCTTTCTTT
TRBJ2-7,TRBV20-1,many,TRBD1,15,CSARDHGTGAYEQYF,TGCAGTGCTAGAGATCACGGGACAGGAGCCTACGAGCAGTACTTC
TRBJ2-7,TRBV19,-,-,13,CASSIRPHYEQYF,TGTGCCAGTAGTATAAGACCCCACTACGAGCAGTACTTC
TRBJ2-1,TRBV4-2,-,TRBD2,15,CASSPLDGRINEQFF,TGTGCCAGCAGCCCTCTGGACGGGAGGATCAATGAGCAGTTCTTC
TRBJ2-5,TRBV12-3/TRBV12-4,few,-,13,CASRTGTMETQYF,TGTGCCAGCAGAACAGGGACGATGGAGACCCAGTACTTC
TRBJ1-5,TRBV15,-,-,15,CATSGPWDSNQPQHF,TGTGCCACCAGCGGGCCGTGGGATAGCAATCAGCCCCAGCATTTT
TRBJ2-2,TRBV7-3,many,-,15,CASSPTGPNTGELFF,TGTGCCAGCAGCCCTACAGGGCCAAACACCGGGGAGCTGTTTTTT
TRBJ2-7,TRBV27,many,-,13,CASSQRPSYEQYF,TGTGCCAGCAGCCAACGACCATCCTACGAGCAGTACTTC
TRBJ2-7,TRBV28,many,TRBD2,16,CASSYDSGRLYYEQYF,TGTGCCAGCAGTTACGATAGCGGGAGGCTTTACTACGAGCAGTACTTC
TRBJ1-1,TRBV7-2,few,-,14,CASTYRESYIGAFF,TGTGCCAGCACCTATCGAGAATCGTATATAGGAGCTTTCTTT
TRBJ1-2,TRBV28,-,-,13,CASSRRDRYGYTF,TGTGCCAGCAGTCGCAGGGATCGCTATGGCTACACCTTC
TRBJ1-1,TRBV20-1,few,-,12,CSATGMSTEAFF,TGCAGTGCTACAGGGATGAGCACTGAAGCTTTCTTT
TRBJ2-3,TRBV4-1,few,TRBD2,18,CASSYKDTSGSLADTQYF,TGCGCCAGCAGCTACAAGGATACTAGCGGGAGTTTGGCAGATACGCAGTATTTT
TRBJ1-5,TRBV28,few,-,13,CASSLPQNQPQHF,TGTGCCAGCAGTTTACCCCAGAATCAGCCCCAGCATTTT
TRBJ2-7,TRBV27,many,-,14,CASRGFGLGDEQYF,TGTGCCAGCAGAGGGTTTGGCCTTGGCGACGAGCAGTACTTC